These T cell receptor beta chains were read from a single sample in a study of neurological immune-mediated disorders. MiXCR was run by TCRdb on the 5' RACE reads, yielding one entry per CDR3 protein. The sample lists roughly 34,000 distinct CDR3 sequences; around 4.5% were seen once. Input material: PBMCs. The receptors were sampled from a man younger than 30 in good health. The CDR3 runs from the conserved cysteine through the conserved F or W. The D gene is left open where the match is weak. The size field reads once, few or many counts, or a class when the clone is expanded.

j_call: TRBJ1-2; v_call: TRBV5-1; d_call: TRBD1; clone_size: many; cdr3_aa: CASTRDRPGMDGYTF; cdr3_nt: TGCGCCAGCACTCGGGACAGACCAGGGATGGATGGCTACACCTTC
j_call: TRBJ1-2; v_call: TRBV5-6; d_call: -; clone_size: many; cdr3_aa: CASSFGTSFGYTF; cdr3_nt: TGTGCCAGCAGCTTCGGGACGTCGTTTGGCTACACCTTC
j_call: TRBJ1-1; v_call: TRBV3-1; d_call: -; clone_size: many; cdr3_aa: CASASRGNTEAFF; cdr3_nt: TGTGCCTCCGCCTCGAGGGGCAACACTGAAGCTTTCTTT
j_call: TRBJ2-5; v_call: TRBV20-1; d_call: TRBD2; clone_size: many; cdr3_aa: CSARVGGGTQYF; cdr3_nt: TGCAGTGCTAGAGTTGGGGGGGGGACCCAGTACTTC
j_call: TRBJ2-7; v_call: TRBV7-8; d_call: -; clone_size: many; cdr3_aa: CASSLVGTYGLEQYF; cdr3_nt: TGTGCCAGCAGCTTAGTCGGTACATATGGACTCGAGCAGTACTTC
j_call: TRBJ1-2; v_call: TRBV6-2/TRBV6-3; d_call: -; clone_size: many; cdr3_aa: CASSTVRPGYGYTF; cdr3_nt: TGTGCCAGCTCCACGGTGAGGCCCGGCTATGGCTACACCTTC
j_call: TRBJ1-5; v_call: TRBV2; d_call: -; clone_size: many; cdr3_aa: CASSEGQVSNQPQHF; cdr3_nt: TGTGCCAGCAGTGAAGGGCAAGTGAGCAATCAGCCCCAGCATTTT
j_call: TRBJ1-1; v_call: TRBV20-1; d_call: -; clone_size: many; cdr3_aa: CSARQLSPEAFF; cdr3_nt: TGCAGTGCTAGGCAGCTGAGCCCTGAAGCTTTCTTT
j_call: TRBJ2-2; v_call: TRBV12-3/TRBV12-4; d_call: -; clone_size: many; cdr3_aa: CASSSPSRGSGELFF; cdr3_nt: TGTGCCAGCAGTTCCCCTAGCCGGGGTTCCGGGGAGCTGTTTTTT
j_call: TRBJ2-3; v_call: TRBV5-1; d_call: TRBD2; clone_size: many; cdr3_aa: CASSLGLAGDTQYF; cdr3_nt: TGCGCCAGCAGCTTGGGACTAGCGGGGGATACGCAGTATTTT
j_call: TRBJ1-5; v_call: TRBV12-3/TRBV12-4; d_call: -; clone_size: many; cdr3_aa: CASSLKGGTSSNQPQHF; cdr3_nt: TGTGCCAGCAGTTTAAAGGGGGGTACATCTAGCAATCAGCCCCAGCATTTT
j_call: TRBJ1-5; v_call: TRBV5-1; d_call: -; clone_size: many; cdr3_aa: CASSLTGGTQPQHF; cdr3_nt: TGCGCCAGCAGCTTGACTGGCGGAACTCAGCCCCAGCATTTT
j_call: TRBJ2-3; v_call: TRBV10-3; d_call: -; clone_size: many; cdr3_aa: CAISELSAGLRIGTQYF; cdr3_nt: TGTGCCATCAGTGAGTTATCCGCAGGACTCCGGATTGGTACGCAGTATTTT
j_call: TRBJ1-5; v_call: TRBV20-1; d_call: TRBD1; clone_size: many; cdr3_aa: CSADRADSNQPQHF; cdr3_nt: TGCAGTGCGGACAGGGCCGACAGCAATCAGCCCCAGCATTTT
j_call: TRBJ2-7; v_call: TRBV20-1; d_call: -; clone_size: many; cdr3_aa: CSARAVNEQYF; cdr3_nt: TGCAGTGCTAGAGCTGTCAACGAGCAGTACTTC
j_call: TRBJ1-5; v_call: TRBV6-2/TRBV6-3; d_call: TRBD1; clone_size: many; cdr3_aa: CASSYAGQGYSNQPQHF; cdr3_nt: TGTGCCAGCAGTTACGCGGGACAGGGGTATAGCAATCAGCCCCAGCATTTT
j_call: TRBJ2-7; v_call: TRBV12-3/TRBV12-4; d_call: -; clone_size: many; cdr3_aa: CASGSSYEQYF; cdr3_nt: TGTGCCAGCGGCAGCTCCTACGAGCAGTACTTC
j_call: TRBJ2-1; v_call: TRBV6-5; d_call: -; clone_size: many; cdr3_aa: CASSYSSSEQFF; cdr3_nt: TGTGCCAGCAGTTACTCCTCCAGCGAGCAGTTCTTC
j_call: TRBJ1-1; v_call: TRBV5-1; d_call: -; clone_size: many; cdr3_aa: CASSLELFLNTEAFF; cdr3_nt: TGCGCCAGCAGCTTGGAATTGTTTTTGAACACTGAAGCTTTCTTT
j_call: TRBJ1-2; v_call: TRBV29-1; d_call: -; clone_size: many; cdr3_aa: CSVGVQGTEGYTF; cdr3_nt: TGCAGCGTGGGGGTGCAGGGGACGGAAGGCTACACCTTC
j_call: TRBJ2-2; v_call: TRBV5-1; d_call: TRBD1; clone_size: many; cdr3_aa: CASSSGQGATGELFF; cdr3_nt: TGCGCCAGCAGCTCAGGACAGGGGGCCACCGGGGAGCTGTTTTTT
j_call: TRBJ2-7; v_call: TRBV7-9; d_call: -; clone_size: many; cdr3_aa: CASSRDMGGIYEQYF; cdr3_nt: TGTGCCAGCTCGAGAGATATGGGGGGCATCTACGAGCAGTACTTC
j_call: TRBJ1-1; v_call: TRBV7-8; d_call: -; clone_size: many; cdr3_aa: CASSLVEGRGWAGLNTEAFF; cdr3_nt: TGTGCCAGCAGCTTAGTTGAGGGTCGGGGCTGGGCTGGGTTGAACACTGAAGCTTTCTTT
j_call: TRBJ1-1; v_call: TRBV20-1; d_call: -; clone_size: many; cdr3_aa: CSARDPPAMKAFF; cdr3_nt: TGCAGTGCTAGAGATCCCCCGGCCATGAAAGCTTTCTTT
j_call: TRBJ2-7; v_call: TRBV5-1; d_call: -; clone_size: many; cdr3_aa: CASHQGAGPYYEQYF; cdr3_nt: TGCGCCAGCCATCAAGGTGCGGGACCCTATTACGAGCAGTACTTC
j_call: TRBJ1-1; v_call: TRBV6-6; d_call: -; clone_size: many; cdr3_aa: CASSYAGNTEAFF; cdr3_nt: TGTGCCAGCAGTTACGCCGGGAACACTGAAGCTTTCTTT
j_call: TRBJ2-2; v_call: TRBV7-8; d_call: TRBD1; clone_size: many; cdr3_aa: CASSEGTGGSGELFF; cdr3_nt: TGTGCCAGCAGCGAGGGGACAGGGGGTTCCGGGGAGCTGTTTTTT
j_call: TRBJ1-4; v_call: TRBV3-1; d_call: -; clone_size: many; cdr3_aa: CASSQKQDPIGNEKLFF; cdr3_nt: TGTGCCAGCAGCCAGAAACAGGACCCCATCGGGAATGAAAAACTGTTTTTT
j_call: TRBJ2-7; v_call: TRBV29-1; d_call: -; clone_size: many; cdr3_aa: CSVALQGAYEQYF; cdr3_nt: TGCAGCGTTGCTCTACAGGGAGCCTACGAGCAGTACTTC